Each of the 3 T cell receptor beta chains below was sequenced from the same sample in a study of T cell clusters in autoimmune cytopenias (dated by TCRdb to the late 2010s). The instrument given in TCRdb is Illumina MiSeq. TRB rearrangements were amplified by multiplex PCR using a touch-down protocol with TRB-A and TRB-B primer pools mixed in one tube. TCRdb reanalyzed the reads, keeping one entry per CDR3 protein sequence and omitting DNA. This sample's table has entries for some 8,000 distinct CDR3 sequences. The ten largest clones take up about a fifth of the sample. For each sample, TRB amplification used about 240 ng of peripheral blood genomic DNA, equal to 35,000 to 40,000 genome equivalents. Input material: peripheral blood. Receptors were obtained from a human donor with an autoimmune cytopenia or autoimmune hepatitis (not recorded which).

The rearrangement uses TRBV6-1 and TRBJ1-4; no DNA is available, so the TRBD1 call from TCRdb remains unchecked. The CDR3 spans 16 residues. Germline CDR1 is MNHNS and CDR2 is SASEGT. CDR3 protein: CASSEPMGQINEKLFF.

This clonotype is deemed medium-sized by its frequency. The chain is built from TRBV19 and TRBJ2-7; the D gene TCRdb calls, TRBD1, cannot be checked with no DNA. The CDR3 covers 14 residues. Germline lookup yields CDR1 LNHDA and CDR2 SQIVND (reference sequence). CDR3 protein: CASSIAGGGYEQYF.

This clonotype counts as medium-sized by frequency. The chain couples TRBV7-2 to TRBJ2-5; the TCRdb call, TRBD2, lacks DNA for checking. Germline assignment: CDR1 SGHTA and CDR2 FQGNSA. This CDR3 is 15 amino acids long. The CDR3 sequence: CASSLAGGGVETQYF.